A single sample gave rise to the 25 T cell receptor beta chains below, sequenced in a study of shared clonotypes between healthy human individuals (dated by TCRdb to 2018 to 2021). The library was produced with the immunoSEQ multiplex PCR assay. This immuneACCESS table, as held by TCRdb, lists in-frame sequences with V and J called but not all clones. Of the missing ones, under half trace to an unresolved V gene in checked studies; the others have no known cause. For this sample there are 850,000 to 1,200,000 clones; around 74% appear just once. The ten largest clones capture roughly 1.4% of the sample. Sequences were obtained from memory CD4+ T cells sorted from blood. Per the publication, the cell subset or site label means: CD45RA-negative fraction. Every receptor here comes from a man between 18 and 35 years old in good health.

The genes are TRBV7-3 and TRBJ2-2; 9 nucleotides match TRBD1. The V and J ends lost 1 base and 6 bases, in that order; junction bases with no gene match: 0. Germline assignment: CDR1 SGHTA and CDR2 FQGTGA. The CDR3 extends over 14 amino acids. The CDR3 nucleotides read TGTGCCAGCAGCTTAAGGGACAGGGCCGGGGAGCTGTTTTTT. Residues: CASSLRDRAGELFF.

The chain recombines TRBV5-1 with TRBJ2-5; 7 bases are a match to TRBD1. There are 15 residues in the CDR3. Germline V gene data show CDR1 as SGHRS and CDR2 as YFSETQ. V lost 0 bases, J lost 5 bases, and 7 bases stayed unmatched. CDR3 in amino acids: CASSLATGSVETQYF. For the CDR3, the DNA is TGCGCCAGCAGCTTGGCGACAGGGTCCGTCGAGACCCAGTACTTC.

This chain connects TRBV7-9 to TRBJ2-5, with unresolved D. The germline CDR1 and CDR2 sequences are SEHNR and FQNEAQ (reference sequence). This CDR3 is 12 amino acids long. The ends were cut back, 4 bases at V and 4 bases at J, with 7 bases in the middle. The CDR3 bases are TGTGCCAGCAGCTCCAGGCCAGAGACCCAGTACTTC. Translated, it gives CASSSRPETQYF.

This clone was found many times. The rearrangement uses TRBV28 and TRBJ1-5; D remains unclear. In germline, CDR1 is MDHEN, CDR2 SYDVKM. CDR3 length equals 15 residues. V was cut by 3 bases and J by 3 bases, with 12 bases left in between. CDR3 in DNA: TGTGCCAGCAGTTTTTTGGACGGGAACAATCAGCCCCAGCATTTT. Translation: CASSFLDGNNQPQHF.

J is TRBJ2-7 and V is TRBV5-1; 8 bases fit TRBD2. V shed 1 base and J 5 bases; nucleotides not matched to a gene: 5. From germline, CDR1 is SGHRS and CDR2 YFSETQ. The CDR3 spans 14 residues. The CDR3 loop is CASSLRVAGNEQYF. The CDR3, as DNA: TGCGCCAGCAGCTTGCGAGTAGCGGGAAACGAGCAGTACTTC. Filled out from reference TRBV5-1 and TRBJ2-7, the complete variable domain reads KAGVTQTPRYLIKTRGQQVTLSCSPISGHRSVSWYQQTPGQGLQFLFEYFSETQRNKGNFPGRFSGRQFSNSRSEMNVSTLELGDSALYLCASSLRVAGNEQYFGPGTRLTVT.

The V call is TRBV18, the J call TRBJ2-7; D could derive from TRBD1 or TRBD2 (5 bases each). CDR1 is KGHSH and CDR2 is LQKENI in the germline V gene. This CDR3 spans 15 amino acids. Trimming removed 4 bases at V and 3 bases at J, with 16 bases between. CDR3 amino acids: CASSRGTERGYEQYF. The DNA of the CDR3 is TGTGCCAGCTCACGAGGAACGGAGAGGGGCTACGAGCAGTACTTC.

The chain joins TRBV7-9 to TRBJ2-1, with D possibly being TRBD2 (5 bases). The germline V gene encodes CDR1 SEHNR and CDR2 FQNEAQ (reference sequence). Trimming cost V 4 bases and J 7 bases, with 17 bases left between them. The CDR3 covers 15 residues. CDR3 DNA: TGTGCCAGCAGCTCACAATCCGGGGTAGGGAATGAGCAGTTCTTC. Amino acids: CASSSQSGVGNEQFF.

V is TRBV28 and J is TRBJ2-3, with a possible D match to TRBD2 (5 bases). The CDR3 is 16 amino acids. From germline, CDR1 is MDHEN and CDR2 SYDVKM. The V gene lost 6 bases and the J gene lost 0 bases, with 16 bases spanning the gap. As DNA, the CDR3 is TGTGCCAGCAGACCGGGATCGGTCCTCAGCACAGATACGCAGTATTTT. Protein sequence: CASRPGSVLSTDTQYF.

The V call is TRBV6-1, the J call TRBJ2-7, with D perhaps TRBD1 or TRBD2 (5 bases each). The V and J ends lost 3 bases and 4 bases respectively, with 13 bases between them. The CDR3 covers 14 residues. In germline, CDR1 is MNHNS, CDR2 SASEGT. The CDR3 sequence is CASSDPRDLYEQYF. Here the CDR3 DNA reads TGTGCCAGCAGTGACCCCCGGGACCTATACGAGCAGTACTTC.

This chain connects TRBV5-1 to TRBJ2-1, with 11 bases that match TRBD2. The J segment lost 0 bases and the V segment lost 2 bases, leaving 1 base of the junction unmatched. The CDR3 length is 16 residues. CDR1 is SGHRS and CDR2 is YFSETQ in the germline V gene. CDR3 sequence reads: CASSFTSGSSYNEQFF. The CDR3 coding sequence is TGCGCCAGCAGCTTTACTAGCGGGAGCTCCTACAATGAGCAGTTCTTC.

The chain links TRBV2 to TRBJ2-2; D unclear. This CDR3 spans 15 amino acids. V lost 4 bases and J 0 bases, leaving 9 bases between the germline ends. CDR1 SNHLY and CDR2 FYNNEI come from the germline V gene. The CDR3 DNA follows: TGTGCCAGCAGTGGGTCGGCCTCGAACACCGGGGAGCTGTTTTTT. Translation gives CASSGSASNTGELFF. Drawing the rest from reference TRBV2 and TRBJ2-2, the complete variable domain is EPEVTQTPSHQVTQMGQEVILRCVPISNHLYFYWYRQILGQKVEFLVSFYNNEISEKSEIFDDQFSVERPDGSNFTLKIRSTKLEDSAMYFCASSGSASNTGELFFGEGSRLTVL.

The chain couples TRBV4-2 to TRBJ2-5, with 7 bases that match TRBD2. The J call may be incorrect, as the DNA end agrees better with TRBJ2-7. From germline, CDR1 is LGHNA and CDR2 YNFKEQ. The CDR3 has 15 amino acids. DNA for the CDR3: TGTGCCAGCAGCCAAGATCTGGGGGGAGGGTACGAGCAGTACTTC. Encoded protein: CASSQDLGGGYEQYF.

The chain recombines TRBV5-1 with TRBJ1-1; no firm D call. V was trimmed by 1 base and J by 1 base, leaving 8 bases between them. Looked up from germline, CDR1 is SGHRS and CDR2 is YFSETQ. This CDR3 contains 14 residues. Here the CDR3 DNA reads TGCGCCAGCAGCTTGACCGATTCGAACACTGAAGCTTTCTTT. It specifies CASSLTDSNTEAFF.

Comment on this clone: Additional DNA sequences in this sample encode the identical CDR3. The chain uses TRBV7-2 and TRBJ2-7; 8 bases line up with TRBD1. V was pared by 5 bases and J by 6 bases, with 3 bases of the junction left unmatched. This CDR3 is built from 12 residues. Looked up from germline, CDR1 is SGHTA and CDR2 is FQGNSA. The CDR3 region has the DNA TGTGCCAGCAGCCCCAGGGGGCGCGAGCAGTACTTC. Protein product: CASSPRGREQYF. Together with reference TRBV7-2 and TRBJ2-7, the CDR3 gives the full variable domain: GAGVSQSPSNKVTEKGKDVELRCDPISGHTALYWYRQSLGQGLEFLIYFQGNSAPDKSGLPSDRFSAERTGGSVSTLTIQRTQQEDSAVYLCASSPRGREQYFGPGTRLTVT.

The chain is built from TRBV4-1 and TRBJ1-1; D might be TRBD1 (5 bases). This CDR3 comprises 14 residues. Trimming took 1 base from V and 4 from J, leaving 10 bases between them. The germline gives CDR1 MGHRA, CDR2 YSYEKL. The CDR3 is CASSQVTQGTEAFF. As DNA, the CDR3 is TGCGCCAGCAGCCAAGTGACCCAGGGCACTGAAGCTTTCTTT.

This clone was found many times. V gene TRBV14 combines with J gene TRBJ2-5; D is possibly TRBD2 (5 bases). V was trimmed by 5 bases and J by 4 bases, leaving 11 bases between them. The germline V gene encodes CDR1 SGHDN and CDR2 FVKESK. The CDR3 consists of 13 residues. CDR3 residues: CASSEGRRETQYF. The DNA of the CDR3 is TGTGCCAGCAGCGAGGGAAGACGAGAGACCCAGTACTTC.

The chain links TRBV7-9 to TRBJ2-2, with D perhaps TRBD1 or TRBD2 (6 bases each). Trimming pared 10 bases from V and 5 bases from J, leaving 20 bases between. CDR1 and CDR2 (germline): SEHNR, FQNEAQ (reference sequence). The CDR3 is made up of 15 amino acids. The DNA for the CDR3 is TGTGCCACCCCAGAAGGGGGGCGAGGAACCGGGGAGCTGTTTTTT. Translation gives CATPEGGRGTGELFF.

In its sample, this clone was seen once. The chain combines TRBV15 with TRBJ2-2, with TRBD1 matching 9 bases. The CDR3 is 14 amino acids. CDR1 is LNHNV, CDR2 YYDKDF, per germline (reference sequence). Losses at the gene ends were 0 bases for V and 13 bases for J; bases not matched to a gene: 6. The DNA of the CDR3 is TGTGCCACCAGCAGAGATGGAGACAGGGGGATGCTGTTTTTT. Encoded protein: CATSRDGDRGMLFF.

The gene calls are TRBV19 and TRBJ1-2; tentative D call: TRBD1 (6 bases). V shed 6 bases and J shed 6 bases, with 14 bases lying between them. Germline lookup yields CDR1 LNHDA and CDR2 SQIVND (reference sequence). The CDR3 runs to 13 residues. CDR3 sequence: CASRKQGGDGYTF. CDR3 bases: TGTGCCAGTAGGAAACAGGGAGGAGATGGCTACACCTTC.

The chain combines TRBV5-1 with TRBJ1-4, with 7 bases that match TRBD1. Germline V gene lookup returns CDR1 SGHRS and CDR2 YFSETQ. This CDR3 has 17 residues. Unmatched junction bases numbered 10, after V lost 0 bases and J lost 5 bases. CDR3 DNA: TGCGCCAGCAGCTTGGTTGGCGTGGCAGGGGGAAATGAAAAACTGTTTTTT. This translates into CASSLVGVAGGNEKLFF.

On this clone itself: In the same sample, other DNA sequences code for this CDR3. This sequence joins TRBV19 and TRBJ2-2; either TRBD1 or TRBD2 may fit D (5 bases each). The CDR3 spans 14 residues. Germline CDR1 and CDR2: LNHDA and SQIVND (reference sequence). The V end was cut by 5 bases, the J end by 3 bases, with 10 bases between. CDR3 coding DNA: TGTGCCAGTAGTCCGGGACCTCACACCGGGGAGCTGTTTTTT. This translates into CASSPGPHTGELFF.

The chain's CDR3 is CARGRPRETQYF. The CDR3 region has the DNA TGTGCCAGGGGCCGGCCGAGGGAGACCCAGTACTTC. The V gene is TRBV30, the J gene TRBJ2-5; weak D call: TRBD1 (5 bases). Germline lookup yields CDR1 GTSNPN and CDR2 SVGIG (reference sequence). V lost 8 bases and J lost 5, with 15 bases in between. The CDR3 covers 12 residues.

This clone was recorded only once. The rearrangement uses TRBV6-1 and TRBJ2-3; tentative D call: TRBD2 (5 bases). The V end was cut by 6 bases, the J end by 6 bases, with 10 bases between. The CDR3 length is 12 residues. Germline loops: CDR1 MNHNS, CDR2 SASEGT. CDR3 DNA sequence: TGTGCCAGCAGGGGGAGCAGCGATACGCAGTATTTT. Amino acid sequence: CASRGSSDTQYF.

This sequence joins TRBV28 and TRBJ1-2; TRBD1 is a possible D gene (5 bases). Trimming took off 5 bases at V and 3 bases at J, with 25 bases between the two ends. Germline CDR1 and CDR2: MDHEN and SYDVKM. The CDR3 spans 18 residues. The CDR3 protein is CASSPAPGTTLRYYGYTF. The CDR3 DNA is TGTGCCAGCAGTCCCGCCCCCGGGACTACCCTCCGCTACTATGGCTACACCTTC.

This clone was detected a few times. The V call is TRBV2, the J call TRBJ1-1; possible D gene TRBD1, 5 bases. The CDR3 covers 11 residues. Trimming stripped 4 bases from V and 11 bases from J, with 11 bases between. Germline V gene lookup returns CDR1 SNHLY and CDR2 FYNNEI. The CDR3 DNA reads TGTGCCAGCAGTGGGACATCCCCGGCTTTCTTT. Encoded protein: CASSGTSPAFF.